This TCR beta chain was found in a study of tumor-infiltrating lymphocytes in oesophageal squamous cell carcinoma. TCRdb analysed the PCR reads with MiXCR anew, one entry per CDR3 protein. The sample lists some 15,000 distinct CDR3 sequences, approximately 48% occurring once. The table lists this clonotype with many counts. This CDR3 is missing its conserved last phenylalanine or tryptophan, likely due to a read error. Because the CDR3's place on the DNA is in doubt, the DNA is left out and the CDR3 is given as listed by TCRdb. Germline CDR1 and CDR2: SEHNR and FQNEAQ (reference sequence). The CDR3 spans 14 residues, counting both ends.

The sequence was obtained from a female donor with esophageal squamous cell carcinoma. The sample taken for sequencing was esophageal tumor tissue. The chain has TRBV7-9 and TRBJ2-5; the table's D call of TRBD2 was not tested on the DNA. The CDR3 protein is CASSPGDSPLHFGN.